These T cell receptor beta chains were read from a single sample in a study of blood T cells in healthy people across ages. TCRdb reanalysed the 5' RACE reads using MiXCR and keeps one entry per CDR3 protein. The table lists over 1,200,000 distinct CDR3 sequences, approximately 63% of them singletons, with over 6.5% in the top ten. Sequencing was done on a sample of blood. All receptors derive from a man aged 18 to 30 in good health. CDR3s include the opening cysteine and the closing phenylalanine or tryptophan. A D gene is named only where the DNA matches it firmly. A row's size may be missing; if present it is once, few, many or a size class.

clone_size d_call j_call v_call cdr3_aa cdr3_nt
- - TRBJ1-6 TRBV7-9 CANGDLSSYNSPLHF TGTGCCAATGGAGATCTGAGCTCCTATAATTCACCCCTCCACTTT
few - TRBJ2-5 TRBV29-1 CSGGTSVEKTQYF TGCAGCGGGGGGACTTCGGTTGAGAAGACCCAGTACTTC
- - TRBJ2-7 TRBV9 CASSVREVGYEQYF TGTGCCAGCAGCGTGAGGGAAGTCGGGTACGAGCAGTACTTC
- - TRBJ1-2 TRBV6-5 CASSYGTRRDGYTF TGTGCCAGCAGTTACGGGACACGTCGGGATGGCTACACCTTC
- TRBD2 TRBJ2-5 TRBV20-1 CSARGTAGTSWETQYF TGCAGTGCTAGAGGGACCGCCGGGACTAGTTGGGAGACCCAGTACTTC
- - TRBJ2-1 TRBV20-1 CSARKLLGLDYNEQFF TGCAGTGCTAGAAAGTTACTCGGGCTGGACTACAATGAGCAGTTCTTC
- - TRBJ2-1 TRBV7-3 CASSLGTSREQFF TGTGCCAGCAGCCTAGGAACTAGTCGTGAGCAGTTCTTC
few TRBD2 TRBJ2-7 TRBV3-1 CASSQLAGGSEQYF TGTGCCAGTAGCCAACTAGCGGGAGGCTCCGAGCAGTACTTC
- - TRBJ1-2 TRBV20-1 CSARERTNYGYTF TGCAGTGCTAGAGAGCGGACTAACTATGGCTACACCTTC
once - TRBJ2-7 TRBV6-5 CAIGAAGVPYEQYF TGTGCCATCGGGGCGGCAGGGGTCCCCTACGAGCAGTACTTC
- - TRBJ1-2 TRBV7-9 CASSCGTQNRYGYTF TGTGCCAGCAGCTGCGGGACCCAAAATCGGTATGGCTACACCTTC